The entry below gives a single T cell receptor beta chain sequence along with its context. Its specificity is not known. Germline V CDR1 and CDR2: SGHRS, YFSETQ. This CDR3 has 16 amino acids. V lost 0 bases and J lost 2; bases outside the gene matches: 5. This specimen belongs to a study of cytomegalovirus exposure and HLA in healthy donors. This PCR relied on a set of 60 Vbeta primers and 13 Jbeta primers. The repertoire was sequenced with immunoSEQ multiplex PCR; TCRdb's copy has only in-frame clones and lacks some. Of more than 95,000 clones in the sample, 76% were seen once. Points from the study as a whole: Within an earlier analysis, most TCR beta V segments proved productive either about 87% or about 30% of the time.

The sample consisted of PBMCs. The receptor was isolated from a man aged 35-49 years in good health and CMV-seropositive. This chain connects TRBV5-1 to TRBJ2-7, with TRBD1 identical over 10 bases. The CDR3 bases are TGCGCCAGCAGCTTGGTGGCAGGACAGGGGGCCTACGAGCAGTACTTC. Translating it yields CASSLVAGQGAYEQYF.